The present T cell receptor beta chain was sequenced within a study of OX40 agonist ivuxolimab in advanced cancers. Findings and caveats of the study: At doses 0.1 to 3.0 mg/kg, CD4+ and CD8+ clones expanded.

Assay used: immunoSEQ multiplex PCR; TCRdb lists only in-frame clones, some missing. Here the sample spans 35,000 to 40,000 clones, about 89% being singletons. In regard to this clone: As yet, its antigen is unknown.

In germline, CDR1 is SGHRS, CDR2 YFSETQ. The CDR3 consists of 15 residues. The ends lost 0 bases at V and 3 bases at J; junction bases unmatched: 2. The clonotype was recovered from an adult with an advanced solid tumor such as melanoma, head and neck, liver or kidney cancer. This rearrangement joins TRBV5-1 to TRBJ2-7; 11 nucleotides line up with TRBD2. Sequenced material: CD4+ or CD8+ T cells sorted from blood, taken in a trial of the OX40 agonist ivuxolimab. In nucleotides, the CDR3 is TGCGCCAGCAGCTTGGAGGGACTAGCGGTCTACGAGCAGTACTTC. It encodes CASSLEGLAVYEQYF.